This T cell receptor beta chain was sequenced during a study of blood T cells in healthy people across ages. Points from the study as a whole: Unsorted PBMC material precluded a definitive naive versus antigen-experienced comparison.

V was cut by 6 bases and J by 6 bases, with 15 bases left in between. The CDR3 length is 13 residues. Per germline, CDR1 DFQATT and CDR2 SNEGSKA (reference sequence). This clonotype was seen a single time. Its antigen is not identified. Primers used in a second PCR of about 6 to 11 cycles were a sample-barcoded 5' primer and a J-beta primer mix. One entry per CDR3 protein results from TCRdb running MiXCR on the 5' RACE reads. The table records some 1,000,000 distinct CDR3 sequences, about 23% of them present only once. The same sample was also studied in work on T cells of mothers and their children.

This TCR was sampled from a girl between 2 and 10 years old in good health. The V gene is TRBV20-1, the J gene TRBJ2-1; no clear D. Sequencing used blood. The DNA for the CDR3 is TGCAGTGCCATTACCGAGAAGAGCAATGAGCAGTTCTTC. Residues: CSAITEKSNEQFF.